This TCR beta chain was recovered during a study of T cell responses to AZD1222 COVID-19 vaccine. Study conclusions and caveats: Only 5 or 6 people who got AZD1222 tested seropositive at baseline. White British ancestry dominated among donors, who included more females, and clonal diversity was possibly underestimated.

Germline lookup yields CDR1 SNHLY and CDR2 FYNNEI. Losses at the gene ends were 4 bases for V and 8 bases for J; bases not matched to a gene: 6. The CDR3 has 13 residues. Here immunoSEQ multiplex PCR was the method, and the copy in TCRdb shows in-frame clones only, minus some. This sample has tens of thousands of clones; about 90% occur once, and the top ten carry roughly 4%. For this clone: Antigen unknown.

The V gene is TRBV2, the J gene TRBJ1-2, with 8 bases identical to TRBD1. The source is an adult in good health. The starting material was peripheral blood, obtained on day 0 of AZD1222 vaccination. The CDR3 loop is CASSGQGARGYTF. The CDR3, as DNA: TGTGCCAGCAGTGGGCAGGGGGCGAGGGGCTACACCTTC.